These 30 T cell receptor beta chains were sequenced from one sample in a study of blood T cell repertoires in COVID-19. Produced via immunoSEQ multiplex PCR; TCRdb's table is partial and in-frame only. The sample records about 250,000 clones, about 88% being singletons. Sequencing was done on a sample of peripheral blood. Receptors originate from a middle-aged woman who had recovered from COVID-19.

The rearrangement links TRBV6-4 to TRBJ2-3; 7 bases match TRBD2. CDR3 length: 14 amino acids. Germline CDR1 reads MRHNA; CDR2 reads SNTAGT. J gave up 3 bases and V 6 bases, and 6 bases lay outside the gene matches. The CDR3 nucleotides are TGTGCCAGCAGCGCCGGCGGGGGAACAGATACGCAGTATTTT. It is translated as CASSAGGGTDTQYF.

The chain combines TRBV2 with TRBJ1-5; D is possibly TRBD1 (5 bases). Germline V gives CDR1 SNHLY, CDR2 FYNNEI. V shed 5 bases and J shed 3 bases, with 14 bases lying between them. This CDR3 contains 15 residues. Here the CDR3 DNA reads TGTGCCAGCAGTTCCCGGGGCGGGAACAATCAGCCCCAGCATTTT. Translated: CASSSRGGNNQPQHF.

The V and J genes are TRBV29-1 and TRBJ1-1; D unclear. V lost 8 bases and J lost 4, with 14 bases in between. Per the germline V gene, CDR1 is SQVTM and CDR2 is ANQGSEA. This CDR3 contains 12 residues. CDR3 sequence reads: CSLARAGTEAFF. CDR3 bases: TGCAGCTTGGCGAGGGCGGGCACTGAAGCTTTCTTT.

The CDR3 region is CASSSDDRERVFF. In DNA, the CDR3 is TGTGCCAGCAGTTCGGACGACAGGGAAAGGGTGTTTTTT. The chain has TRBV27 and TRBJ2-2; 7 positions agree with TRBD1. The V gene end was trimmed by 4 bases and the J gene end by 15 bases; junction bases not matched to a gene: 11. The germline V gene has CDR1 MNHEY and CDR2 SMNVEV (reference sequence). The CDR3 contains 13 residues.

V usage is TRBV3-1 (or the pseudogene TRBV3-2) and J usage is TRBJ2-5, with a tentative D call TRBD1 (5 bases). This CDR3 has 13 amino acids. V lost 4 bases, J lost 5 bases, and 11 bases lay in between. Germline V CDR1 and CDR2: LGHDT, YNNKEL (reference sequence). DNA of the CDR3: TGTGCCAGCAGCCCGCAGGGTCGGGAGACCCAGTACTTC. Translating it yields CASSPQGRETQYF.

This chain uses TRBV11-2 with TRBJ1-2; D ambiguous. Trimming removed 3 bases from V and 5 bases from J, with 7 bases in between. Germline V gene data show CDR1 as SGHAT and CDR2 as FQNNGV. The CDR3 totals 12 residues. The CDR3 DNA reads TGTGCCAGCAGCTTCATCGAGTATGGCTACACCTTC. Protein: CASSFIEYGYTF.

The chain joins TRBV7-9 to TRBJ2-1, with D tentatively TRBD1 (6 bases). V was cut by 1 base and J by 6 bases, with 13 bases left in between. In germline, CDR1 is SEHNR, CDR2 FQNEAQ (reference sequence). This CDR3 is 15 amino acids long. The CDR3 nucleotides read TGTGCCAGCAGCTTAGATCAGGGGCAGTCCAATGAGCAGTTCTTC. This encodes CASSLDQGQSNEQFF.

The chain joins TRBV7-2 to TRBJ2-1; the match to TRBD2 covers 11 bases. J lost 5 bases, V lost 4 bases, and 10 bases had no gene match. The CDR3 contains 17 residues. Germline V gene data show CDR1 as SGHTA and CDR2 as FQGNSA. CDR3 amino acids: CASSYVTGLADNNEQFF. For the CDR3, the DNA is TGTGCCAGCAGCTACGTAACGGGACTAGCGGATAACAATGAGCAGTTCTTC.

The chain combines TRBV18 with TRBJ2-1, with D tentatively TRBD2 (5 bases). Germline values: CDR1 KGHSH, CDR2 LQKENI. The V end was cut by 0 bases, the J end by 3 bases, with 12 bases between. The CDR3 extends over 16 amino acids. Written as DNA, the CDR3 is TGTGCCAGCTCACCACCGAGCGGAGCCGTCTACAATGAGCAGTTCTTC. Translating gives CASSPPSGAVYNEQFF.

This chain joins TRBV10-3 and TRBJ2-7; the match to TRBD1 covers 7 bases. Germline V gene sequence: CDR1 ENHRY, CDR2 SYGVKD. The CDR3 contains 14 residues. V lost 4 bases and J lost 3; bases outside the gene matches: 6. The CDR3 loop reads CAISGQGEIYEQYF. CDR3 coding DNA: TGTGCCATCAGTGGACAGGGTGAAATCTACGAGCAGTACTTC.

In DNA, the CDR3 is TGTGCCAGCAGTGAAATCTATACGCAGTATTTT. This translates into CASSEIYTQYF. The J gene is TRBJ2-3, the V gene TRBV2; D ambiguous. The germline V gene encodes CDR1 SNHLY and CDR2 FYNNEI. V gave up 2 bases and J gave up 7 bases, with 4 bases separating them. The CDR3 is made up of 11 amino acids.

Here the CDR3 DNA reads TGTGCCAGCAGCCCCCCCCAGGGTGTTGTCACTGAAGCTTTCTTT. Translation: CASSPPQGVVTEAFF. The chain is built from TRBV7-9 and TRBJ1-1; D possibly corresponds to TRBD1 (5 bases). V lost 5 bases and J lost 4, with 17 bases in between. The CDR3 is 15 residues long. The germline gives CDR1 SEHNR, CDR2 FQNEAQ (reference sequence).

The CDR3, as DNA: TGTGCCATCAGTGAGTTCATAAGCTACGGACAGGGGGCTCAAGAGCAGTACGTC. It yields the protein CAISEFISYGQGAQEQYV. V is TRBV10-3 and J is TRBJ2-7; TRBD1 agrees at 11 bases. This CDR3 spans 18 amino acids. Germline CDR1 is ENHRY and CDR2 is SYGVKD. V lost 1 base to trimming and J lost 7 bases; unmatched junction nucleotides: 15.

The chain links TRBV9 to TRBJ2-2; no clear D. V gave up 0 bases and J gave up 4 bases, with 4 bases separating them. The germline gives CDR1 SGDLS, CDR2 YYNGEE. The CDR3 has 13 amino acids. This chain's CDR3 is CASSVATTGELFF. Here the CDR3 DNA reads TGTGCCAGCAGCGTAGCTACCACCGGGGAGCTGTTTTTT. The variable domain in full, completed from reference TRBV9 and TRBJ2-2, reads DSGVTQTPKHLITATGQRVTLRCSPRSGDLSVYWYQQSLDQGLQFLIQYYNGEERAKGNILERFSAQQFPDLHSELNLSSLELGDSALYFCASSVATTGELFFGEGSRLTVL.

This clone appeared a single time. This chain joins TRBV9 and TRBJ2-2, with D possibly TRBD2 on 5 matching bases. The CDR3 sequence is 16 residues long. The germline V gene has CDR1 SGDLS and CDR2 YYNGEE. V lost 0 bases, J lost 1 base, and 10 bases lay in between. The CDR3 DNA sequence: TGTGCCAGCAGCGTAGTGAGCGGTGGGAACACCGGGGAGCTGTTTTTT. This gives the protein CASSVVSGGNTGELFF.

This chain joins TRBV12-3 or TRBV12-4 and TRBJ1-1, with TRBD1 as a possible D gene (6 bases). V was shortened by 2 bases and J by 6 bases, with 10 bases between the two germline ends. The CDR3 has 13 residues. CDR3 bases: TGTGCCAGCAGTTTATACAGGGAGTCTGAAGCTTTCTTT. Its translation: CASSLYRESEAFF.

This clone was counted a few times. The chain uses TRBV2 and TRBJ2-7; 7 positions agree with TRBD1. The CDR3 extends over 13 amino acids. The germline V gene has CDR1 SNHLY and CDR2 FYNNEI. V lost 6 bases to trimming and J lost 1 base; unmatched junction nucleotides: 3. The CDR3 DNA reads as TGTGCCAGCAGAGACAGGGCATCCTACGAGCAGTACTTC. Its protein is CASRDRASYEQYF. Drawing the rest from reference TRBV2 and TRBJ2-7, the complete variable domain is EPEVTQTPSHQVTQMGQEVILRCVPISNHLYFYWYRQILGQKVEFLVSFYNNEISEKSEIFDDQFSVERPDGSNFTLKIRSTKLEDSAMYFCASRDRASYEQYFGPGTRLTVT.

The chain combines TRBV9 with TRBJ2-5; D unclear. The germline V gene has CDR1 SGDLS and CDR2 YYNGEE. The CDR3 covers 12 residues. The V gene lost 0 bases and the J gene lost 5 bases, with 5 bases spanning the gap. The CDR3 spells CASSVDRETQYF. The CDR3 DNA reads TGTGCCAGCAGCGTAGATCGGGAGACCCAGTACTTC.

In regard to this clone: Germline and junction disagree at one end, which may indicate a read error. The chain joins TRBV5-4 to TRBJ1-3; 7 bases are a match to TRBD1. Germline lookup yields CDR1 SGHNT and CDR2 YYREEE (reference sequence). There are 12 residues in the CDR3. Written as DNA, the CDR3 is TGTGCCAGCTCGAACATCAAGGGACAGCGAGTTTGG. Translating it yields CASSNIKGQRVW.

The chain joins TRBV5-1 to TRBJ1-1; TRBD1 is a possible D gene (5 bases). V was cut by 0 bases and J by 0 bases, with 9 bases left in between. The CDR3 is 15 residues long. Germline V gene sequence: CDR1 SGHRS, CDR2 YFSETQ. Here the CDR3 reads CASSLAQGLNTEAFF. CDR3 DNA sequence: TGCGCCAGCAGCTTGGCCCAGGGATTGAACACTGAAGCTTTCTTT. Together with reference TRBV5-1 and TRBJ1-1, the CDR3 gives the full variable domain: KAGVTQTPRYLIKTRGQQVTLSCSPISGHRSVSWYQQTPGQGLQFLFEYFSETQRNKGNFPGRFSGRQFSNSRSEMNVSTLELGDSALYLCASSLAQGLNTEAFFGQGTRLTVV.

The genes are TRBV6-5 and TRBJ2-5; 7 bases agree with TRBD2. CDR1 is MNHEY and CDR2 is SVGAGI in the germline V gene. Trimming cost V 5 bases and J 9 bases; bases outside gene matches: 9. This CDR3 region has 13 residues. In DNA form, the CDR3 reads TGTGCCAGCAGTCCAGGAGTCCGGGGGGCCCAGTACTTC. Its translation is CASSPGVRGAQYF.

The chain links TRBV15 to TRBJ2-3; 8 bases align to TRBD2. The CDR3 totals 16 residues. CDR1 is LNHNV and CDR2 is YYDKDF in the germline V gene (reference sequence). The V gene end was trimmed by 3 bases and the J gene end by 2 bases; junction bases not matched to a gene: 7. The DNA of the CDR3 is TGTGCCACCAGCAGGGGGGGCGGGGGGTACACAGATACGCAGTATTTT. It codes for CATSRGGGGYTDTQYF.

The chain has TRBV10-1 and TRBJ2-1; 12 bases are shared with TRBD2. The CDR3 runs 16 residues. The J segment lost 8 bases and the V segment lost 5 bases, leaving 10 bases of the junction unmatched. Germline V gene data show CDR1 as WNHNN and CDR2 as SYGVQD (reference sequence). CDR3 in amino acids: CASSRLAGGPGHEQFF. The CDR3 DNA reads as TGCGCCAGCAGTCGTCTAGCGGGAGGGCCGGGGCATGAGCAGTTCTTC.

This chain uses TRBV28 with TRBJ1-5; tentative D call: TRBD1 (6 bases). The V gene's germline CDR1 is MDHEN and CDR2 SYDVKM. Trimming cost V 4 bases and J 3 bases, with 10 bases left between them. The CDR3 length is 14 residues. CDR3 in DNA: TGTGCCAGCAGTTCAGGACAGTCCAATCAGCCCCAGCATTTT. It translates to CASSSGQSNQPQHF.

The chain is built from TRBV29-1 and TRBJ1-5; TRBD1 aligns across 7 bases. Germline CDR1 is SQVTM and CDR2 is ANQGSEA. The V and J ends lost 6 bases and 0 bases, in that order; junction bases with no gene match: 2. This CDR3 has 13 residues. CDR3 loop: CSVGQYSNQPQHF. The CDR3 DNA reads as TGCAGCGTGGGACAGTATAGCAATCAGCCCCAGCATTTT.

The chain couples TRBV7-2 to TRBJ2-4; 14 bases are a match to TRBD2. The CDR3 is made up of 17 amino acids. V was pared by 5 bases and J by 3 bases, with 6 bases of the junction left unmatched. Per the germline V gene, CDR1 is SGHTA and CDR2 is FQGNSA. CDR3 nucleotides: TGTGCCAGCAGCCCCCAGACTAGCGGGAGGGGCAAAAACATTCAGTACTTC. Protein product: CASSPQTSGRGKNIQYF.

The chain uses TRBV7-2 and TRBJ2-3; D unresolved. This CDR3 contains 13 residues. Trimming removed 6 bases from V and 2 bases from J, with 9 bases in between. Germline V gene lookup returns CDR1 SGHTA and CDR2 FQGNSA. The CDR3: CASSPSYTDTQYF. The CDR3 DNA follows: TGTGCCAGCAGTCCCTCCTACACAGATACGCAGTATTTT.

CDR3 nucleotide sequence: TGTGCCAGCACCCGACAGGGGATGCGCGAGCAGTACTTC. Residues: CASTRQGMREQYF. This chain connects TRBV5-4 to TRBJ2-7; 8 bases match TRBD1. This CDR3 comprises 13 residues. Germline CDR1 is SGHNT and CDR2 is YYREEE (reference sequence). V lost 6 bases to trimming and J lost 6 bases; unmatched junction nucleotides: 8.

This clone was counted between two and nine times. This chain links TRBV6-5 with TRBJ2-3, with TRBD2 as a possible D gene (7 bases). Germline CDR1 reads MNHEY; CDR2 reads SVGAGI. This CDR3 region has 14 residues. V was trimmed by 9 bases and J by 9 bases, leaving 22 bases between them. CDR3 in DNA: TGTGCCAGTTGGAACGGGGGGCCTCTTCGGACGCAGTATTTT. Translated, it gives CASWNGGPLRTQYF.

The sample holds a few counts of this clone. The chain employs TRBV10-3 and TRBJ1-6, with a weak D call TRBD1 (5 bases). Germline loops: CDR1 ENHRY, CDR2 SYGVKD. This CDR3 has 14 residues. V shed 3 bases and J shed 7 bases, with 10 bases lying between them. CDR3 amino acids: CAISDGEGNSPLHF. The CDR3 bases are TGTGCCATCAGTGATGGGGAGGGGAATTCACCCCTCCACTTT.